The rows below give T cell receptor beta chains drawn from one sample of a study of breast tumors, draining lymph nodes, adjacent tissues. Each CDR3 protein gets one entry after TCRdb re-called the multiplex PCR reads with MiXCR. The repertoire holds 200,000 to 300,000 distinct CDR3 sequences, over 25% seen once, with more than 0.95% in the top ten. The sequencing sample was made of axillary lymph node tissue. The source is a female donor with breast cancer. Some clones in this sample may be carry-over from other donors' samples. CDR3s include the opening cysteine and the closing phenylalanine or tryptophan. The order of the fields is clone size, V gene, J gene, D gene, CDR3 protein, CDR3 DNA. The D gene is left open where the match is weak. Expanded clones are given a class, and other clones once, few, many or no size at all.

clone_size: many; v_call: TRBV12-5; j_call: TRBJ2-2; d_call: NA; cdr3_aa: CASGLVPFPGELFF; cdr3_nt: TGTGCTAGTGGTTTGGTACCTTTCCCCGGGGAGCTGTTTTTT
clone_size: NA; v_call: TRBV12-5; j_call: TRBJ2-2; d_call: TRBD2; cdr3_aa: CASERTSGSPNPGELFF; cdr3_nt: TGTGCTAGTGAGCGGACTAGCGGGAGCCCGAATCCCGGGGAGCTGTTTTTT
clone_size: many; v_call: TRBV19; j_call: TRBJ2-3; d_call: NA; cdr3_aa: CASSDGPRQSQYF; cdr3_nt: TGTGCCAGTAGCGACGGCCCGCGCCAGTCGCAGTATTTT
clone_size: NA; v_call: TRBV6-1; j_call: TRBJ2-1; d_call: NA; cdr3_aa: CASSPLALSYNEQFF; cdr3_nt: TGTGCCAGCAGTCCTTTAGCCCTCTCCTACAATGAGCAGTTCTTC
clone_size: NA; v_call: TRBV12-3/TRBV12-4; j_call: TRBJ2-5; d_call: NA; cdr3_aa: CASSLALGAGETQYF; cdr3_nt: TGTGCCAGCAGTTTAGCACTGGGGGCGGGAGAGACCCAGTACTTC
clone_size: NA; v_call: TRBV18; j_call: TRBJ2-2; d_call: NA; cdr3_aa: CASSLKQGAGELFF; cdr3_nt: TGTGCCAGCTCACTCAAACAGGGAGCCGGGGAGCTGTTTTTT
clone_size: many; v_call: TRBV20-1; j_call: TRBJ2-6; d_call: TRBD1; cdr3_aa: CSATGGFGANVLTF; cdr3_nt: TGCAGTGCTACAGGGGGCTTTGGGGCCAACGTCCTGACTTTC
clone_size: many; v_call: TRBV11-2; j_call: TRBJ2-2; d_call: TRBD1; cdr3_aa: CASSLGDRVTGELFF; cdr3_nt: TGTGCCAGCAGCCTCGGGGACAGGGTAACCGGGGAGCTGTTTTTT
clone_size: many; v_call: TRBV11-3; j_call: TRBJ2-3; d_call: TRBD2; cdr3_aa: CASSLGGTRSTDTQYF; cdr3_nt: TGTGCCAGCAGCTTAGGGGGGACTAGAAGCACAGATACGCAGTATTTT
clone_size: NA; v_call: TRBV11-2; j_call: TRBJ1-2; d_call: TRBD1; cdr3_aa: CASSDRAEAYTF; cdr3_nt: TGTGCCAGCAGCGACAGGGCAGAGGCCTACACCTTC
clone_size: few; v_call: TRBV30; j_call: TRBJ2-1; d_call: NA; cdr3_aa: CAWSVWANEQFF; cdr3_nt: TGTGCCTGGAGTGTATGGGCCAATGAGCAGTTCTTC
clone_size: many; v_call: TRBV20-1; j_call: TRBJ2-3; d_call: NA; cdr3_aa: CSASGSTDTQYF; cdr3_nt: TGCAGTGCTAGCGGGAGCACAGATACGCAGTATTTT
clone_size: many; v_call: TRBV3-1; j_call: TRBJ2-5; d_call: TRBD2; cdr3_aa: CASSQGLSGKWETQYF; cdr3_nt: TGTGCCAGCAGCCAAGGCCTTAGCGGGAAGTGGGAGACCCAGTACTTC
clone_size: few; v_call: TRBV4-1; j_call: TRBJ1-1; d_call: TRBD1; cdr3_aa: CASSQSAGTGLSAFF; cdr3_nt: TGCGCCAGCAGCCAGAGCGCCGGGACAGGGCTCTCAGCTTTCTTT
clone_size: many; v_call: TRBV20-1; j_call: TRBJ2-1; d_call: NA; cdr3_aa: CSARQPGLPYNEQFF; cdr3_nt: TGCAGTGCTCGTCAACCGGGACTTCCGTACAATGAGCAGTTCTTC
clone_size: many; v_call: TRBV13; j_call: TRBJ2-7; d_call: NA; cdr3_aa: CASSLRTGGLAGVSYEQYF; cdr3_nt: TGTGCCAGCAGCTTAAGGACAGGGGGCCTAGCGGGAGTCTCCTACGAGCAGTACTTC
clone_size: many; v_call: TRBV2; j_call: TRBJ2-1; d_call: TRBD2; cdr3_aa: CASRLTSSGNEQFF; cdr3_nt: TGTGCCAGCAGATTGACTAGCTCTGGCAATGAGCAGTTCTTC
clone_size: many; v_call: TRBV11-2; j_call: TRBJ2-3; d_call: TRBD2; cdr3_aa: CASSSGSPSGRFDTQYF; cdr3_nt: TGTGCCAGCAGCTCAGGAAGCCCTAGCGGGAGGTTTGATACGCAGTATTTT
clone_size: NA; v_call: TRBV7-9; j_call: TRBJ2-2; d_call: TRBD2; cdr3_aa: CASSSSPRGGVGGELFF; cdr3_nt: TGTGCCAGCAGCTCCTCACCGCGGGGGGGAGTCGGCGGGGAGCTGTTTTTT
clone_size: many; v_call: TRBV7-6; j_call: TRBJ2-1; d_call: TRBD2; cdr3_aa: CASSLYAGGNNEQFF; cdr3_nt: TGTGCCAGCAGCTTATACGCGGGAGGTAACAATGAGCAGTTCTTC
clone_size: many; v_call: TRBV29-1; j_call: TRBJ2-5; d_call: NA; cdr3_aa: CSVGRETQYF; cdr3_nt: TGCAGCGTTGGTCGGGAGACCCAGTACTTC
clone_size: few; v_call: TRBV4-1; j_call: TRBJ2-4; d_call: NA; cdr3_aa: CASSQDGNTAQNIQYF; cdr3_nt: TGCGCCAGCAGCCAAGATGGTAACACGGCCCAAAACATTCAGTACTTC
clone_size: many; v_call: TRBV7-2; j_call: TRBJ2-7; d_call: TRBD2; cdr3_aa: CASSFSGGSYEQYF; cdr3_nt: TGTGCCAGCAGCTTTAGCGGGGGATCCTACGAGCAGTACTTC
clone_size: NA; v_call: TRBV2; j_call: TRBJ1-4; d_call: NA; cdr3_aa: CASRQTATNEKLFF; cdr3_nt: TGTGCCAGCAGACAGACCGCAACTAATGAAAAACTGTTTTTT
clone_size: many; v_call: TRBV7-2; j_call: TRBJ2-3; d_call: TRBD2; cdr3_aa: CASSETSGTDTQYF; cdr3_nt: TGTGCCAGCAGCGAAACTAGCGGCACAGATACGCAGTATTTT
clone_size: many; v_call: TRBV10-3; j_call: TRBJ2-6; d_call: NA; cdr3_aa: CAISEVRRRSGANVLTF; cdr3_nt: TGTGCCATCAGTGAAGTACGTCGTCGCTCTGGGGCCAACGTCCTGACTTTC
clone_size: few; v_call: TRBV27; j_call: TRBJ2-7; d_call: TRBD2; cdr3_aa: CASSLSSGRIYEQYF; cdr3_nt: TGTGCCAGCAGTTTATCTAGCGGGAGGATCTACGAGCAGTACTTC
clone_size: many; v_call: TRBV5-6; j_call: TRBJ1-2; d_call: NA; cdr3_aa: CASSSGPTNYGYTF; cdr3_nt: TGTGCCAGCAGCTCGGGACCCACTAACTATGGCTACACCTTC
clone_size: many; v_call: TRBV6-5; j_call: TRBJ2-3; d_call: NA; cdr3_aa: CASNQADTQYF; cdr3_nt: TGTGCCAGCAACCAAGCAGATACGCAGTATTTT
clone_size: many; v_call: TRBV5-1; j_call: TRBJ1-3; d_call: NA; cdr3_aa: CASSIDDPRSGNTIYF; cdr3_nt: TGCGCCAGCAGCATCGATGACCCACGCTCTGGAAACACCATATATTTT
clone_size: NA; v_call: TRBV5-8; j_call: TRBJ2-6; d_call: NA; cdr3_aa: CASSLAGVRANVLTF; cdr3_nt: TGTGCCAGCAGCTTGGCCGGCGTGAGGGCCAACGTCCTGACTTTC
clone_size: many; v_call: TRBV4-3; j_call: TRBJ1-4; d_call: NA; cdr3_aa: CASSQGSGVGEKLFF; cdr3_nt: TGCGCCAGCAGCCAAGGGTCAGGGGTTGGTGAAAAACTGTTTTTT
clone_size: many; v_call: TRBV7-2; j_call: TRBJ1-6; d_call: NA; cdr3_aa: CASSLVGGSSYNSPLHF; cdr3_nt: TGTGCCAGCAGCTTAGTTGGGGGAAGCTCCTATAATTCACCCCTCCACTTT